The TCR beta chain under discussion was sequenced for a study of cytotoxic CD8 clonotypes in ibrutinib-treated CLL. The germline V gene encodes CDR1 MNHNS and CDR2 SASEGT. Trimming at V came to 3 bases and at J to 5 bases, leaving 3 bases not matched to a gene. The CDR3 has 14 amino acids. Depth targeted 1 in 200,000 to 1 in 1 million T cells, averaging approximately 9.9x coverage per clonotype. Some clones are missing from TCRdb's copy, which holds only in-frame ones; the method was immunoSEQ multiplex PCR. The sample lists over 140,000 clones; around 80% were seen once. Cryopreserved PBMCs yielded about 2 micrograms of genomic DNA for TCR beta libraries.

This chain links TRBV6-1 with TRBJ1-1; 10 bases map to TRBD1. This TCR derives from a human donor with chronic lymphocytic leukemia. Sequencing used PBMCs, obtained after 36 months of ibrutinib treatment. The CDR3 region has the DNA TGTGCCAGCAGTGAGACAGGGGGCTTAACTGAAGCTTTCTTT. Its protein is CASSETGGLTEAFF.